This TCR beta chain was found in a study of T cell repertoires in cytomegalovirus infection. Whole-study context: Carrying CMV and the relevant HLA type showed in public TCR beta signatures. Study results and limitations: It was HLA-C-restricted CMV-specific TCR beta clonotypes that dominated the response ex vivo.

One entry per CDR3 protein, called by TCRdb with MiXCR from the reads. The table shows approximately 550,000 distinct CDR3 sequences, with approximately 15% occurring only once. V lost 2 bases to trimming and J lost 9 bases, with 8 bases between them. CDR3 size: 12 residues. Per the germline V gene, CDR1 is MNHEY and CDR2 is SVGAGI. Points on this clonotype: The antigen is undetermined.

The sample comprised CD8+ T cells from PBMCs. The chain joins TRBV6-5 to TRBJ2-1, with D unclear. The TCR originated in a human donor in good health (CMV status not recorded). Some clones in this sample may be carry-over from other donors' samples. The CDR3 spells CASSYGKTEQFF. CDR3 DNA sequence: TGTGCCAGCAGTTACGGGAAGACTGAGCAGTTCTTC.